This is a list of T cell receptor beta chains from one sample in a study of identical twins. TCRdb reanalysed the 5' RACE reads using MiXCR and keeps one entry per CDR3 protein. The sample includes about 200,000 distinct CDR3 sequences, roughly 9.4% of them seen just once. Sequences were obtained from memory (CD45RO+) T cells sorted from blood. The receptor source for this set is a woman in her late teens or twenties in good health. The CDR3 runs from the conserved cysteine through the conserved F or W. D genes are given only for firm matches. Some rows have no size entry. The others give once, few or many, or a class for an expanded clone.

d_gene	abundance	v_gene	j_gene	CDR3aa	CDR3nt
-	-	TRBV15	TRBJ2-2	CATSRSNTGELFF	TGTGCCACCAGCCGATCGAACACCGGGGAGCTGTTTTTT
-	-	TRBV20-1	TRBJ2-1	CSAAWSSYNEQFF	TGCAGTGCTGCGTGGAGCTCCTACAATGAGCAGTTCTTC
-	many	TRBV20-1	TRBJ2-7	CSARAGERYEQYF	TGCAGTGCTAGAGCAGGGGAAAGGTACGAGCAGTACTTC
-	many	TRBV18	TRBJ2-7	CASSSASFTYEQYF	TGTGCCAGCTCTTCGGCCAGTTTTACCTACGAGCAGTACTTC
-	many	TRBV12-3/TRBV12-4	TRBJ2-7	CASSLGAGSGGEQYF	TGTGCCAGCAGTTTAGGGGCAGGGAGCGGAGGCGAGCAGTACTTC
-	-	TRBV14	TRBJ2-3	CASSPHDTQYF	TGTGCCAGCAGCCCACACGATACGCAGTATTTT
-	many	TRBV20-1	TRBJ2-5	CSAQPTGLTWETQYF	TGCAGTGCCCAACCAACAGGGTTAACGTGGGAGACCCAGTACTTC
-	few	TRBV5-1	TRBJ1-2	CASSYLQGPGSGYTF	TGCGCCAGCAGCTACCTCCAGGGGCCGGGCTCTGGCTACACCTTC
-	many	TRBV12-3/TRBV12-4	TRBJ2-2	CASSFSGELFF	TGTGCCAGCAGTTTCTCCGGGGAGCTGTTTTTT
TRBD2	many	TRBV5-1	TRBJ2-2	CASHGLADTNTGELFF	TGCGCCAGCCACGGACTAGCGGACACGAACACCGGGGAGCTGTTTTTT
-	few	TRBV5-1	TRBJ2-2	CASSLGVTTQTGELFF	TGCGCCAGCAGCTTGGGGGTCACTACGCAAACCGGGGAGCTGTTTTTT
-	-	TRBV3-1	TRBJ2-7	CASSQGVTYEQYF	TGTGCCAGCAGCCAGGGTGTCACTTACGAGCAGTACTTC
-	few	TRBV20-1	TRBJ1-1	CSGAGTLKTEAFF	TGCAGTGGCGCCGGGACGCTCAAGACTGAAGCTTTCTTT
-	few	TRBV6-5	TRBJ1-2	CASSSRSYGYTF	TGTGCCAGCAGTTCTAGATCCTATGGCTACACCTTC
TRBD2	few	TRBV27	TRBJ2-1	CASKPREGPYNEQFF	TGTGCCAGCAAGCCCCGGGAGGGCCCGTACAATGAGCAGTTCTTC
-	few	TRBV4-1	TRBJ1-2	CASSVSISLYGYTF	TGCGCCAGCAGTGTATCGATTTCTCTCTATGGCTACACCTTC
-	few	TRBV4-3	TRBJ2-2	CASSREIRDTGELFF	TGCGCCAGCAGCCGGGAGATTAGGGACACCGGGGAGCTGTTTTTT
TRBD1	few	TRBV20-1	TRBJ1-1	CSARDVQGAGTEAFF	TGCAGTGCTAGAGATGTCCAGGGGGCGGGTACTGAAGCTTTCTTT
-	few	TRBV7-2	TRBJ1-1	CASSLQELTKAEAFF	TGTGCCAGCAGCTTACAAGAACTGACGAAGGCTGAAGCTTTCTTT
-	few	TRBV20-1	TRBJ2-7	CSAGVPGQDLEQYF	TGCAGTGCTGGAGTACCGGGACAAGACCTCGAGCAGTACTTC
TRBD2	many	TRBV20-1	TRBJ2-5	CSAVSGRETQYF	TGCAGTGCTGTCAGCGGGAGAGAGACCCAGTACTTC
TRBD1	many	TRBV12-3/TRBV12-4	TRBJ2-7	CASTLGTGGTYEQYF	TGTGCCAGCACCCTGGGGACAGGGGGGACCTACGAGCAGTACTTC
-	-	TRBV15	TRBJ2-3	CATSRSRLDYRDTQYF	TGTGCCACCAGCAGATCCCGACTGGACTATCGAGATACGCAGTATTTT
-	-	TRBV19	TRBJ1-2	CASSMTRHYGYTF	TGTGCCAGTAGTATGACACGACACTATGGCTACACCTTC
-	many	TRBV13	TRBJ1-1	CASSLVLGVNTEAFF	TGTGCCAGCAGCTTAGTGTTAGGAGTGAACACTGAAGCTTTCTTT
-	many	TRBV12-3/TRBV12-4	TRBJ2-3	CASASGPGTDTQYF	TGTGCCAGCGCGTCCGGACCTGGGACAGATACGCAGTATTTT
TRBD1	many	TRBV27	TRBJ2-7	CASKGIDRVNEQYF	TGTGCCAGCAAGGGTATTGACAGGGTAAATGAGCAGTACTTC
-	-	TRBV7-6	TRBJ1-1	CASSLGGRSSVRDTEAFF	TGTGCCAGCAGCTTAGGTGGCAGGTCCTCGGTGAGGGACACTGAAGCTTTCTTT